This T cell receptor (beta chain) comes out of a study of cytomegalovirus exposure and HLA in healthy donors. This CDR3 is 16 amino acids long. The germline gives CDR1 LNHDA, CDR2 SQIVND (reference sequence). V dropped 3 bases and J dropped 0 bases, with 12 bases sitting between them. Amplification used 60 Vbeta primers and 13 Jbeta primers. The repertoire was sequenced with immunoSEQ multiplex PCR; TCRdb's copy has only in-frame clones and lacks some. The table lists 150,000 to 180,000 clones, approximately 80% of them singletons. The receptor comes from a woman aged 50 to 60 in good health and CMV-seropositive. The sequenced sample was PBMCs. The chain links TRBV19 to TRBJ1-5; TRBD1 might be the D (5 bases). CDR3 residues: CASSIGKGNSNQPQHF. Written as DNA, the CDR3 is TGTGCCAGTAGTATTGGAAAGGGGAATAGCAATCAGCCCCAGCATTTT.